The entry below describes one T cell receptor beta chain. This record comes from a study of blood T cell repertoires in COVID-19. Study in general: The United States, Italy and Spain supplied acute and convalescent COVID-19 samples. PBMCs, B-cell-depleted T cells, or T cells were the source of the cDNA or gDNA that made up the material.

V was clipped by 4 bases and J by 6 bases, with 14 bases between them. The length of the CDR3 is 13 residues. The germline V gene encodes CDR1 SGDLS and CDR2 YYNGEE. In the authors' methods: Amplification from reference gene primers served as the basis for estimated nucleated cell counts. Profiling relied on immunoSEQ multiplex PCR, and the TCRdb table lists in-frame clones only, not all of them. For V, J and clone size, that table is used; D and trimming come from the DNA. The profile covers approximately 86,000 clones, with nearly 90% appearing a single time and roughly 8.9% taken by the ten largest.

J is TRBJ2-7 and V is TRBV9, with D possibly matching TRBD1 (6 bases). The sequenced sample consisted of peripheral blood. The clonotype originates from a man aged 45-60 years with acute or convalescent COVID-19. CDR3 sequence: CASSPVTGSEQYF. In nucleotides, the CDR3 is TGTGCCAGCAGCCCCGTCACAGGGAGCGAGCAGTACTTC.